One sample yielded the 20 T cell receptor beta chains listed below, sequenced in a study of graft-versus-host responses after intestinal transplantation. Data came from immunoSEQ multiplex PCR; TCRdb stores just in-frame clones and leaves some out. In the table there are approximately 46,000 clones, about 88% of which are singletons. Antigens of these TCRs are unknown. The sequences come from unstimulated CD4+ T cells sorted from spleen or lymph node cells, collected before transplant. These receptors all stem from a human donor who was the organ donor for an intestinal transplant.

This chain links TRBV27 with TRBJ2-2; TRBD2 might be the D (6 bases). This CDR3 has 14 residues. With 6 bases removed from V and 3 bases from J, the gap between germline ends came to 11 bases. Per the germline V gene, CDR1 is MNHEY and CDR2 is SMNVEV (reference sequence). DNA for the CDR3: TGTGCCAGCAGCCGGAGGGGATACACCGGGGAGCTGTTTTTT. This translates into CASSRRGYTGELFF.

This chain connects TRBV6-1 to TRBJ2-3; the match to TRBD1 covers 12 bases. Germline trimming cut 1 base from V and 4 bases from J; bases unmatched to any gene: 6. The CDR3 sequence is 17 residues long. Germline V CDR1 and CDR2: MNHNS, SASEGT. This CDR3 is CASSEVMGQGAADTQYF. The CDR3 DNA follows: TGTGCCAGCAGTGAAGTTATGGGACAGGGGGCCGCAGATACGCAGTATTTT.

The V call is TRBV5-6, the J call TRBJ1-6, with D unresolved. The V end lost 7 bases, the J end lost 7 bases, and 6 bases lay between the germline ends. The germline gives CDR1 SGHDT, CDR2 YYEEEE. This CDR3 comprises 11 residues. DNA of the CDR3: TGTGCCAGCCAAAGAAATTCACCCCTCCACTTT. This encodes CASQRNSPLHF.

The chain is built from TRBV30 and TRBJ2-3, with 13 bases identical to TRBD2. The CDR3 loop spans 17 amino acids. The germline CDR1 and CDR2 sequences are GTSNPN and SVGIG (reference sequence). With 3 bases clipped from V and 6 bases from J, the junction kept 12 bases outside the gene matches. The CDR3 spells CAWREGLAGKGLDTQYF. The DNA for the CDR3 is TGTGCCTGGAGGGAGGGACTAGCGGGAAAAGGTTTGGATACGCAGTATTTT.

V usage is TRBV10-2 and J usage is TRBJ1-5; a weak D match, TRBD1 (6 bases). The CDR3 totals 17 residues. Trimming removed 1 base at V and 1 base at J, with 14 bases between. Germline V gives CDR1 WSHSY, CDR2 SAAADI. This CDR3 is CASSEWRGGRSNQPQHF. DNA for the CDR3: TGCGCCAGCAGTGAGTGGAGGGGGGGTCGGAGCAATCAGCCCCAGCATTTT.

The chain links TRBV5-1 to TRBJ1-1, with D perhaps TRBD1 (5 bases). The CDR3 has 14 residues. Germline assignment: CDR1 SGHRS and CDR2 YFSETQ. V lost 4 bases and J lost 1, with 11 bases in between. The CDR3 DNA reads TGCGCCAGCAGCCCGACAGTTACGAACACTGAAGCTTTCTTT. Amino acid sequence: CASSPTVTNTEAFF.

This chain connects TRBV27 to TRBJ1-4; 7 nucleotides align to TRBD1. Per germline, CDR1 MNHEY and CDR2 SMNVEV (reference sequence). Trimming at V came to 6 bases and at J to 2 bases, leaving 9 bases not matched to a gene. This CDR3 is 16 amino acids long. In DNA form, the CDR3 reads TGTGCCAGCAGCCCTGACAGGGCTCCTACTAATGAAAAACTGTTTTTT. It encodes CASSPDRAPTNEKLFF.

The chain carries TRBV6-1 and TRBJ2-1; possible D gene TRBD2, 6 bases. Per the germline V gene, CDR1 is MNHNS and CDR2 is SASEGT. The CDR3 has 16 amino acids. V dropped 4 bases and J dropped 5 bases, with 18 bases sitting between them. CDR3 bases: TGTGCCAGCAGTGCCTCCGGGACTCCGAGGGACAATGAGCAGTTCTTC. Its protein product is CASSASGTPRDNEQFF.

For this clone: An end of the junction does not agree with germline; a read error may underlie this. V gene TRBV5-4 combines with J gene TRBJ2-2; no reliable D call. The CDR3 has 14 residues. CDR1 is SGHNT and CDR2 is YYREEE in the germline V gene (reference sequence). CDR3 region: CASSLAPGTRELFF. Here the CDR3 DNA reads TGTGCCAGCAGCTTGGCCCCAGGCACCCGGGAGCTGTTTTTT.

Here the CDR3 reads CASSRDSLGTDTQYF. The CDR3 bases are TGCGCCAGCAGCAGGGACTCCCTGGGCACAGATACGCAGTATTTT. The V call is TRBV5-1, the J call TRBJ2-3, with D maybe TRBD2 (6 bases). The germline gives CDR1 SGHRS, CDR2 YFSETQ. The CDR3 extends over 15 amino acids. V gave up 4 bases and J gave up 1 base, with 13 bases separating them.

Only one count was recorded for this clone. This sample also contains other DNA sequences that code for the same CDR3. V and J are TRBV6-5 and TRBJ2-5; TRBD1 is a possible D gene (6 bases). Looked up from germline, CDR1 is MNHEY and CDR2 is SVGAGI. This CDR3 comprises 15 residues. V lost 6 bases and J 5 bases, leaving 19 bases between the germline ends. In nucleotides, the CDR3 is TGTGCCAGCAGCAGGACAGCGAACATGCGGGAGACCCAGTACTTC. This codes for CASSRTANMRETQYF.

This chain connects TRBV7-2 to TRBJ2-7; the match to TRBD2 covers 8 bases. The germline CDR1 and CDR2 sequences are SGHTA and FQGNSA. Trimming took 0 bases from V and 4 from J; bases not matched to a gene: 5. There are 15 residues in the CDR3. CDR3 sequence reads: CASSLASGGGYEQYF. DNA for the CDR3: TGTGCCAGCAGCTTAGCGTCGGGGGGGGGATACGAGCAGTACTTC.

The rearrangement uses TRBV6-5 and TRBJ1-3; TRBD1 matches 8 bases. CDR3 length: 15 residues. Germline V gene sequence: CDR1 MNHEY, CDR2 SVGAGI. The trim removed 5 bases at V and 3 bases at J, leaving 6 bases unmatched. This CDR3 reads CASSQPGTGGNTIYF. CDR3 nucleotides: TGTGCCAGCAGTCAACCCGGGACAGGTGGAAACACCATATATTTT.

CDR3 sequence reads: CASSQVLTGVSYNEQFF. In DNA, the CDR3 is TGCGCCAGCAGCCAAGTCCTAACAGGGGTCTCCTACAATGAGCAGTTCTTC. V and J are TRBV4-1 and TRBJ2-1; 7 nucleotides agree with TRBD1. CDR3 length equals 17 residues. J was trimmed by 0 bases and V by 1 base; bases with no gene match: 6. Germline-derived CDR1 and CDR2 are MGHRA and YSYEKL.

The chain has TRBV7-2 and TRBJ1-5, with 8 bases lining up with TRBD1. Germline CDR1 SGHTA, CDR2 FQGNSA. This CDR3 spans 17 amino acids. J gave up 6 bases and V 1 base, and 11 bases lay outside the gene matches. The CDR3 DNA reads TGTGCCAGCAGCTTAGTAGGCGCAGGGGGCCTGGGTCAGCCCCAGCATTTT. Translated, it gives CASSLVGAGGLGQPQHF.

The chain employs TRBV11-2 and TRBJ2-7, with D possibly TRBD1 on 6 matching bases. Trimming left V 5 bases short and J 0 bases short, with 14 bases between. The germline gives CDR1 SGHAT, CDR2 FQNNGV. CDR3 length equals 15 residues. This CDR3 reads CASSARDRFSYEQYF. The CDR3, as DNA: TGTGCCAGCAGCGCCCGTGACAGGTTCTCCTACGAGCAGTACTTC.

V usage is TRBV30 and J usage is TRBJ2-5; a weak D match, TRBD1 (5 bases). The CDR3 extends over 11 amino acids. Germline-derived CDR1 and CDR2 are GTSNPN and SVGIG (reference sequence). The ends were cut back, 4 bases at V and 2 bases at J, with 5 bases in the middle. CDR3: CAWTGQETQYF. The CDR3 bases are TGTGCCTGGACAGGGCAAGAGACCCAGTACTTC.

This rearrangement joins TRBV19 to TRBJ2-3, with D unclear. V lost 4 bases, J lost 4 bases, and 9 bases lay in between. Germline assignment: CDR1 LNHDA and CDR2 SQIVND (reference sequence). The CDR3 contains 13 residues. In DNA, the CDR3 is TGTGCCAGTAGTACCCGACGCTCAGATACGCAGTATTTT. This translates into CASSTRRSDTQYF.

V and J are TRBV5-1 and TRBJ2-7; tentatively, D is TRBD1 (5 bases). Trimming left V 1 base short and J 6 bases short, with 11 bases between. Germline V CDR1 and CDR2: SGHRS, YFSETQ. This CDR3 has 13 residues. CDR3: CASSLIDRIEQYF. Written as DNA, the CDR3 is TGCGCCAGCAGCTTGATCGACAGAATCGAGCAGTACTTC.

The rearrangement uses TRBV27 and TRBJ2-3; weak D call: TRBD2 (7 bases). Trimming left V 8 bases short and J 6 bases short, with 15 bases between. The CDR3 has 13 amino acids. Germline V gives CDR1 MNHEY, CDR2 SMNVEV (reference sequence). The CDR3 DNA reads as TGTGCCAGCGTAAGGCCGGGGGGCGATACGCAGTATTTT. Translation: CASVRPGGDTQYF.